This TCR beta chain originates from a study of blood T cell repertoires in COVID-19. Study in general: The samples span acute and convalescent COVID-19 from the United States, Italy and Spain.

This clone showed up just a few times. As originally analysed: Estimated nucleated cell counts came from reference gene primer amplification. The method was immunoSEQ multiplex PCR; TCRdb's version includes in-frame clones alone and lacks a portion of them. Clone size and the V and J calls come from that table; the DNA yielded D and trimming. The repertoire holds approximately 310,000 clones, with approximately 81% as singletons. This CDR3 contains 14 residues. V dropped 0 bases and J dropped 8; count of bases not matched to a gene: 3. Germline loops: CDR1 SGHKS, CDR2 YYEKEE (reference sequence). The age range of participants was about 18 to 100 years, with residence in 20 to 25 US areas.

This chain uses TRBV5-5 with TRBJ1-3; 9 nucleotides align to TRBD1. The receptor's source is a woman in her 30s who had been exposed to COVID-19. Sequencing was performed on PBMCs or T cells enriched from blood (not recorded which). CDR3 protein: CASSLEGTGYTIYF. The CDR3 nucleotides are TGTGCCAGCAGCTTGGAGGGGACAGGGTACACCATATATTTT.